A single sample is the source of the 11 T cell receptor beta chains below, sequenced in a study of PD-L1 blockade in urothelial cancer. The time point: pretreatment peripheral blood. Assay used: immunoSEQ multiplex PCR; TCRdb lists only in-frame clones, some missing. The sample consists of around 100,000 clones, 87% of them appearing once. Here the sequenced sample was PBMCs, taken around atezolizumab (anti-PD-L1) treatment. These receptors were taken from a man aged 60 to 75 with urothelial cancer.

The V call is TRBV30, the J call TRBJ2-3; 7 bases are shared with TRBD1. This CDR3 is built from 13 residues. Per the germline V gene, CDR1 is GTSNPN and CDR2 is SVGIG (reference sequence). J lost 6 bases, V lost 4 bases, and 7 bases had no gene match. CDR3 DNA: TGTGCCTGGATGGCCACAGGGGAGGATACGCAGTATTTT. Its protein product is CAWMATGEDTQYF.

This chain joins TRBV4-3 and TRBJ1-2, with 9 bases fitting TRBD1. Germline-derived CDR1 and CDR2 are LGHNA and YSLEER. V lost 2 bases, J lost 4 bases, and 11 bases stayed unmatched. The CDR3 runs 17 residues. CDR3 region: CASSQLLGRQGGYGYTF. The CDR3 DNA is TGCGCCAGCAGCCAACTGCTTGGAAGACAGGGGGGCTATGGCTACACCTTC.

The chain uses TRBV19 and TRBJ1-2; D is perhaps TRBD1 (6 bases). Germline V gene data show CDR1 as LNHDA and CDR2 as SQIVND (reference sequence). CDR3 length equals 14 residues. V gave up 4 bases and J gave up 4 bases, with 13 bases separating them. Written as DNA, the CDR3 is TGTGCCAGTAGTACCCCCGGACAGTCCTATGGCTACACCTTC. This codes for CASSTPGQSYGYTF.

This rearrangement joins TRBV6-5 to TRBJ2-7; D call uncertain. Germline V CDR1 and CDR2: MNHEY, SVGAGI. Deletions cut 6 bases from V and 3 bases from J, with 6 bases between. The CDR3 has 11 amino acids. This chain's CDR3 is CASRNSYEQYF. The CDR3 nucleotides are TGTGCCAGCAGAAACAGCTACGAGCAGTACTTC.

The rearrangement joins TRBV28 to TRBJ2-7; D is ambiguous. Per germline, CDR1 MDHEN and CDR2 SYDVKM. V lost 7 bases and J 0 bases, leaving 7 bases between the germline ends. There are 12 residues in the CDR3. CDR3 nucleotide sequence: TGTGCCAGCATAAGCCCCTCCTACGAGCAGTACTTC. This codes for CASISPSYEQYF.

J is TRBJ2-5 and V is TRBV2; 9 nucleotides agree with TRBD1. This CDR3 region has 15 residues. The V gene end was trimmed by 6 bases and the J gene end by 5 bases; junction bases not matched to a gene: 10. Germline lookup yields CDR1 SNHLY and CDR2 FYNNEI. CDR3 amino acids: CASSPDRGGRETQYF. The CDR3 bases are TGTGCCAGCAGCCCCGACAGGGGGGGGAGGGAGACCCAGTACTTC. Supplemented by reference TRBV2 and TRBJ2-5, the full variable domain reads EPEVTQTPSHQVTQMGQEVILRCVPISNHLYFYWYRQILGQKVEFLVSFYNNEISEKSEIFDDQFSVERPDGSNFTLKIRSTKLEDSAMYFCASSPDRGGRETQYFGPGTRLLVL.

This chain uses TRBV29-1 with TRBJ1-2; a weak D match, TRBD1 (5 bases). Germline V gives CDR1 SQVTM, CDR2 ANQGSEA. With 4 bases removed from V and 4 bases from J, the gap between germline ends came to 19 bases. The CDR3 consists of 15 residues. The CDR3 protein is CSVVLGGELGYGYTF. In nucleotides, the CDR3 is TGCAGCGTTGTTTTGGGGGGGGAGCTCGGCTATGGCTACACCTTC.

The rearrangement uses TRBV2 and TRBJ2-1; perhaps TRBD2 as D (7 bases). V was trimmed by 4 bases and J by 9 bases, leaving 25 bases between them. CDR1 is SNHLY, CDR2 FYNNEI, per germline. The CDR3 contains 17 residues. The CDR3 bases are TGTGCCAGCAGTGCCCAAATACAGGGACCTGGGGGGGGTGAGCAGTTCTTC. Its protein product is CASSAQIQGPGGGEQFF.

This chain connects TRBV5-1 to TRBJ2-5; 16 nucleotides agree with TRBD2. V was pared by 3 bases and J by 4 bases, with 9 bases of the junction left unmatched. Germline-derived CDR1 and CDR2 are SGHRS and YFSETQ. The length of the CDR3 is 18 residues. The CDR3 sequence is CASSWTPGLAGGAETQYF. The CDR3 DNA reads as TGCGCCAGCAGCTGGACTCCGGGACTAGCGGGGGGGGCAGAGACCCAGTACTTC.

The gene calls are TRBV6-5 and TRBJ1-6; D call uncertain. From germline, CDR1 is MNHEY and CDR2 SVGAGI. The length of the CDR3 is 15 residues. Between the trimmed V and J ends, which lost 7 bases and 9 bases, there was a span of 19 bases. In DNA form, the CDR3 reads TGTGCCAGCACCCCATCGACTGGCGTGGGTTCACCCCTCCACTTT. Residues: CASTPSTGVGSPLHF.

The CDR3, as DNA: TGCGCCAGCAGCCACAGGAGGGATAGCGGGAGGGAAGAGACCCAGTACTTC. Translating gives CASSHRRDSGREETQYF. The chain joins TRBV4-1 to TRBJ2-5, with TRBD2 matching 11 bases. The CDR3 contains 17 residues. The junction had 9 bases not matched to a gene; V was cut back by 3 bases and J by 3 bases. CDR1 and CDR2 (germline): MGHRA, YSYEKL.